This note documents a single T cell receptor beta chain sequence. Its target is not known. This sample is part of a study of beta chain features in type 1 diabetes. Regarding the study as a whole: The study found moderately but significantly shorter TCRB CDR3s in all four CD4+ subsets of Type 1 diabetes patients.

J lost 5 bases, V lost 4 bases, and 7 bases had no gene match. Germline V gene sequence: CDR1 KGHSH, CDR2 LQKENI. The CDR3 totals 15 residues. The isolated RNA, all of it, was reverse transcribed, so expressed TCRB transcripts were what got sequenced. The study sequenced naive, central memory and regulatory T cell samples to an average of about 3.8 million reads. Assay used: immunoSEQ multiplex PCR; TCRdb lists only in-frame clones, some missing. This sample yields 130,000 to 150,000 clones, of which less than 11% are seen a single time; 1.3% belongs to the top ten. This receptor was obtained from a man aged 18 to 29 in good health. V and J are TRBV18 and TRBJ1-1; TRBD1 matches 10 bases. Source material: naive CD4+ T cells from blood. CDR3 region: CASSRGDRGHTEAFF. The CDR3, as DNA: TGTGCCAGCTCACGGGGAGACAGGGGGCATACTGAAGCTTTCTTT.